The entry that follows covers one T cell receptor (beta chain) sequence. The source of the sample is a study of control samples from healthy donors and cancer patients. This CDR3 is built from 13 residues. CDR1 MNHNS and CDR2 SASEGT come from the germline V gene. Trimming took 2 bases from V and 3 from J, leaving 8 bases between them. Here immunoSEQ multiplex PCR was the method, and the copy in TCRdb shows in-frame clones only, minus some. Of around 250,000 clones in the sample, more than 65% were seen once. The chain links TRBV6-1 to TRBJ2-7; D not certain. The specimen sequenced was PBMCs. This TCR was sampled from a woman aged 60-75 years with lung cancer. CDR3 loop: CASSERGNYEQYF. The DNA for the CDR3 is TGTGCCAGCAGTGAAAGAGGCAACTACGAGCAGTACTTC.